The 30 T cell receptor beta chains below were found in one sample sequenced in a study of T cell repertoires in cytomegalovirus infection. MiXCR, run by TCRdb on the reads, gives a single entry per CDR3 protein. This sample yields about 250,000 distinct CDR3 sequences, of which around 6.2% are seen a single time; 5.5% to 8% belongs to the top ten. The sequenced sample was PBMCs. Source of these receptors: a human donor in good health (CMV status not recorded). Some clones in this sample may be carry-over from other donors' samples.

This clonotype has ten or more counts. The chain carries TRBV2 and TRBJ2-7, with TRBD1 identical over 7 bases. V was pared by 5 bases and J by 0 bases, with 7 bases of the junction left unmatched. The length of the CDR3 is 15 residues. Germline loops: CDR1 SNHLY, CDR2 FYNNEI. The CDR3 nucleotides read TGTGCCAGCAGTTTCCTGAGGGACAGCTCCTACGAGCAGTACTTC. Translating it yields CASSFLRDSSYEQYF. The whole variable domain, filled in from reference TRBV2 and TRBJ2-7, reads EPEVTQTPSHQVTQMGQEVILRCVPISNHLYFYWYRQILGQKVEFLVSFYNNEISEKSEIFDDQFSVERPDGSNFTLKIRSTKLEDSAMYFCASSFLRDSSYEQYFGPGTRLTVT.

This clonotype was counted a few times. This chain uses TRBV19 with TRBJ2-6; D remains unclear. This CDR3 has 17 residues. V lost 7 bases and J lost 2, with 18 bases in between. CDR1 is LNHDA, CDR2 SQIVND, per germline (reference sequence). CDR3 residues: CASTAPARFAGANVLTF. CDR3 DNA sequence: TGTGCCAGTACCGCCCCAGCGAGGTTCGCTGGGGCCAACGTCCTGACTTTC.

This clonotype came up many times. V gene TRBV10-3 combines with J gene TRBJ2-3, with 9 bases fitting TRBD2. The CDR3 covers 16 residues. Germline values: CDR1 ENHRY, CDR2 SYGVKD. With 3 bases clipped from V and 2 bases from J, the junction kept 6 bases outside the gene matches. CDR3 in DNA: TGTGCCATCAGTGATCCCGGCGGGGGGGCCACAGATACGCAGTATTTT. Its protein product is CAISDPGGGATDTQYF.

Concerning this clonotype itself: A clone one base away is much larger, so this may be a read error. The gene calls are TRBV20-1 and TRBJ2-7; D unresolved. The CDR3 length is 13 residues. V was cut by 3 bases and J by 1 base, with 10 bases left in between. The germline V gene has CDR1 DFQATT and CDR2 SNEGSKA (reference sequence). The CDR3 DNA reads TGCAGTGCTAGTCGCGACCTATCCTACGAGCAGTACTTC. It is translated as CSASRDLSYEQYF.

This clonotype was observed many times. The chain joins TRBV7-2 to TRBJ2-1, with a tentative D call TRBD2 (6 bases). From germline, CDR1 is SGHTA and CDR2 FQGNSA. V was pared by 3 bases and J by 9 bases, with 18 bases between. CDR3 length equals 15 residues. The CDR3 loop is CASSLSGLLFGEQFF. The DNA of the CDR3 is TGTGCCAGCAGCTTGTCGGGACTTCTTTTCGGTGAGCAGTTCTTC.

This clonotype was seen only a few times. The gene calls are TRBV9 and TRBJ2-1; 9 positions agree with TRBD2. Germline values: CDR1 SGDLS, CDR2 YYNGEE. The V gene end was trimmed by 0 bases and the J gene end by 3 bases; junction bases not matched to a gene: 10. There are 18 residues in the CDR3. The chain's CDR3 is CASSVGLAGPRLYNEQFF. The CDR3 DNA sequence: TGTGCCAGCAGCGTAGGTCTAGCGGGACCGAGACTCTACAATGAGCAGTTCTTC. Complete variable domain (other parts from reference TRBV9 and TRBJ2-1): DSGVTQTPKHLITATGQRVTLRCSPRSGDLSVYWYQQSLDQGLQFLIQYYNGEERAKGNILERFSAQQFPDLHSELNLSSLELGDSALYFCASSVGLAGPRLYNEQFFGPGTRLTVL.

At least ten counts were recorded for this clonotype. The gene calls are TRBV7-9 and TRBJ2-1; 11 nucleotides agree with TRBD2. The germline CDR1 and CDR2 sequences are SEHNR and FQNEAQ (reference sequence). This CDR3 has 16 amino acids. After removal of 4 bases from V and 9 bases from J, the junction contained 11 bases not matched to a gene. The DNA for the CDR3 is TGTGCCAGCAGCTCCATGTCTAGCGGGGGGTCTGGTGAGCAGTTCTTC. Protein sequence: CASSSMSSGGSGEQFF.

This clonotype was observed at least ten times. The chain combines TRBV7-2 with TRBJ1-6; 9 bases match TRBD1. The CDR3 totals 16 residues. Germline loops: CDR1 SGHTA, CDR2 FQGNSA. Trimming took 5 bases from V and 9 from J; bases not matched to a gene: 11. The CDR3 spells CASSPFPGQGGSPLHF. CDR3 nucleotides: TGTGCCAGCAGCCCTTTTCCGGGACAGGGCGGTTCACCCCTCCACTTT.

The table lists this clonotype with many counts. The chain joins TRBV6-6 to TRBJ2-2; 9 bases match TRBD1. The ends lost 10 bases at V and 6 bases at J; junction bases unmatched: 18. The CDR3 contains 17 residues. The germline gives CDR1 MNHNY, CDR2 SVGAGI (reference sequence). The DNA of the CDR3 is TGTGCCACAGGGACCATACAGGGGGCGACGGTCGCCGGGGAGCTGTTTTTT. Amino acids: CATGTIQGATVAGELFF.

This clonotype was observed at least ten times. This chain links TRBV28 with TRBJ2-7; D is possibly TRBD2 (6 bases). This CDR3 is 13 amino acids long. CDR1 and CDR2 (germline): MDHEN, SYDVKM. Trimming removed 9 bases at V and 6 bases at J, with 18 bases between. The DNA of the CDR3 is TGTGCCAGTTCGACAGCGGCGGGGTTCGAGCAGTACTTC. Residues: CASSTAAGFEQYF.

This clonotype was counted ten times or more. This sequence joins TRBV6-2 or TRBV6-3 and TRBJ1-1, with D tentatively TRBD1 (6 bases). Trimming stripped 7 bases from V and 8 bases from J, with 17 bases between. Germline CDR1 and CDR2: MNHEY and SVGEGT. The CDR3 extends over 13 amino acids. The CDR3 region has the DNA TGTGCCAGCATAGAACCCCAGGGGACAGAAGCTTTCTTT. It translates to CASIEPQGTEAFF.

This clonotype came up many times. The CDR3 here is CASSPARSSYEQYF. CDR3 in DNA: TGTGCCAGCAGTCCAGCCAGGAGCTCCTACGAGCAGTACTTC. The chain is built from TRBV7-2 and TRBJ2-7; D remains ambiguous. The germline V gene encodes CDR1 SGHTA and CDR2 FQGNSA. V gave up 6 bases and J gave up 0 bases, with 12 bases separating them. The CDR3 has 14 residues.

This clonotype was counted many times. Compared with germline, one end of the junction differs, possibly owing to a read error. The gene calls are TRBV7-7 and TRBJ2-7, with D perhaps TRBD1 or TRBD2 (5 bases each). The CDR3 runs 15 residues. Germline CDR1 SSHAT, CDR2 FNYEAQ (reference sequence). The CDR3 sequence is CASSLVAGTIDEQYF. Written as DNA, the CDR3 is TGTGCTAGCAGCTTAGTCGCAGGGACCATCGACGAGCAGTACTTC.

This clonotype was detected many times. The chain's CDR3 is CASSLGRVGRNYGYTF. Written as DNA, the CDR3 is TGTGCCAGCAGTTTGGGGAGGGTAGGTAGGAACTATGGCTACACCTTC. V and J are TRBV12-3 or TRBV12-4 and TRBJ1-2; D gene uncertain. V was pared by 3 bases and J by 2 bases, with 16 bases between. This CDR3 is 16 amino acids long.

This clonotype was found many times. The rearrangement joins TRBV6-6 to TRBJ1-6; possible D gene TRBD1, 5 bases. The length of the CDR3 is 19 residues. V was pared by 2 bases and J by 6 bases, with 23 bases between. Germline V gene sequence: CDR1 MNHNY, CDR2 SVGAGI (reference sequence). This CDR3 is CASSYGPETAYRSNSPLHF. The CDR3, as DNA: TGTGCCAGCAGTTACGGCCCAGAGACAGCTTATCGAAGTAATTCACCCCTCCACTTT.

In its sample, this clonotype was seen a few times. V is TRBV29-1 and J is TRBJ1-2; D is perhaps TRBD1 (5 bases). In germline, CDR1 is SQVTM, CDR2 ANQGSEA. Trimming cost V 4 bases and J 3 bases, with 6 bases left between them. The CDR3 has 11 residues. In DNA, the CDR3 is TGCAGCGTTGTACAGGACTATGGCTACACCTTC. Translation gives CSVVQDYGYTF. The complete variable domain, with remaining parts taken from reference TRBV29-1 and TRBJ1-2, reads SAVISQKPSRDICQRGTSLTIQCQVDSQVTMMFWYRQQPGQSLTLIATANQGSEATYESGFVIDKFPISRPNLTFSTLTVSNMSPEDSSIYLCSVVQDYGYTFGSGTRLTVV.

This clonotype was seen at least ten times. This may be a read error: a much more frequent sequence differs by one nucleotide. The genes are TRBV12-3 or TRBV12-4 and TRBJ1-2; TRBD1 matches 7 bases. V shed 3 bases and J 4 bases; nucleotides not matched to a gene: 2. This CDR3 spans 13 amino acids. As DNA, the CDR3 is TGTGCCAGCAGTTTGGACAGGCTCTATGGCTACACCTTC. It specifies CASSLDRLYGYTF.

This clonotype was found many times. The J gene is TRBJ1-5, the V gene TRBV12-3 or TRBV12-4; D gene unclear. V shed 6 bases and J shed 0 bases, with 9 bases lying between them. This CDR3 has 14 amino acids. CDR3: CASSKANSNQPQHF. As DNA, the CDR3 is TGTGCCAGCAGCAAGGCAAATAGCAATCAGCCCCAGCATTTT.

The sample holds many counts of this clonotype. V and J are TRBV7-2 and TRBJ2-2; weak D call: TRBD2 (7 bases). Germline V lookup: CDR1 SGHTA, CDR2 FQGNSA. V was clipped by 1 base and J by 7 bases, with 16 bases between them. This CDR3 comprises 16 residues. CDR3 residues: CASSLEATRGGGELFF. CDR3 DNA: TGTGCCAGCAGCTTAGAGGCCACTAGGGGGGGCGGGGAGCTGTTTTTT.

This clonotype has at least ten counts. This rearrangement joins TRBV7-2 to TRBJ1-2; tentative D call: TRBD1 (5 bases). Germline V gives CDR1 SGHTA, CDR2 FQGNSA. CDR3 length: 12 amino acids. Trimming shortened V by 4 bases and J by 5 bases, and 8 bases separated the two germline ends. The CDR3 spells CASSSRVYGYTF. CDR3 bases: TGTGCCAGCAGCTCCAGGGTGTATGGCTACACCTTC.

The gene calls are TRBV7-3 and TRBJ1-6; D is perhaps TRBD1 (5 bases). The CDR3 sequence is 13 residues long. Looked up from germline, CDR1 is SGHTA and CDR2 is FQGTGA. The V end lost 5 bases, the J end lost 7 bases, and 9 bases lay between the germline ends. CDR3 in DNA: TGTGCCAGCAGCCCACGGGGGAATTCACCCCTCCACTTT. As protein: CASSPRGNSPLHF.

This clonotype was found many times. This chain's CDR3 is CASSWAQPNTEAFF. The CDR3 bases are TGTGCCAGCAGTTGGGCACAGCCCAACACTGAAGCTTTCTTT. The chain is built from TRBV28 and TRBJ1-1; D not certain. Germline V lookup: CDR1 MDHEN, CDR2 SYDVKM. V was shortened by 4 bases and J by 2 bases, with 11 bases between the two germline ends. This CDR3 contains 14 residues.

This clonotype was recorded many times. This chain connects TRBV6-1 to TRBJ2-1, with TRBD1 matching over 7 bases. The V segment lost 7 bases and the J segment 7 bases; nucleotides outside the gene matches: 7. Germline CDR1 reads MNHNS; CDR2 reads SASEGT. This CDR3 is built from 13 residues. The CDR3 nucleotides are TGTGCCAGCAACTTAGGGGGCTGGAATGAGCAGTTCTTC. Amino acid sequence: CASNLGGWNEQFF.

In the case of this clonotype: This clone may be a read error of a much larger clone one base away. This chain joins TRBV5-1 and TRBJ2-7, with D perhaps being TRBD1 or TRBD2 (5 bases each). Germline CDR1 SGHRS, CDR2 YFSETQ. Trimming left V 3 bases short and J 0 bases short, with 13 bases between. CDR3 length equals 15 residues. The CDR3 loop is CASSWGGQSSYEQYF. The CDR3 DNA is TGCGCCAGCAGCTGGGGCGGGCAGAGCTCCTACGAGCAGTACTTC. The full variable domain, completed using reference TRBV5-1 and TRBJ2-7, is KAGVTQTPRYLIKTRGQQVTLSCSPISGHRSVSWYQQTPGQGLQFLFEYFSETQRNKGNFPGRFSGRQFSNSRSEMNVSTLELGDSALYLCASSWGGQSSYEQYFGPGTRLTVT.

This clonotype was recorded once. The chain is built from TRBV6-2 or TRBV6-3 and TRBJ1-5; D gene ambiguous. The CDR3 covers 13 residues. The V and J ends lost 6 bases and 3 bases respectively, with 9 bases between them. Germline lookup yields CDR1 MNHEY and CDR2 SVGEGT. The CDR3 DNA reads TGTGCCAGCAGGGACGGCTACAATCAGCCCCAGCATTTT. Translated: CASRDGYNQPQHF.

This clonotype was seen only a few times. The chain recombines TRBV5-6 with TRBJ1-1; the D is unclear. The CDR3 runs to 13 residues. Trimming removed 0 bases from V and 5 bases from J, with 8 bases in between. CDR1 is SGHDT, CDR2 YYEEEE, per germline. CDR3 in DNA: TGTGCCAGCAGCTTGGACGGGAGAACTGAAGCTTTCTTT. It translates to CASSLDGRTEAFF.

The chain carries TRBV10-3 and TRBJ2-3; TRBD1 might be the D (6 bases). The CDR3 extends over 14 amino acids. Trimming removed 8 bases at V and 0 bases at J, with 12 bases between. The germline gives CDR1 ENHRY, CDR2 SYGVKD. The CDR3 coding sequence is TGTGCCATCTTTCAGGGACACAGCACAGATACGCAGTATTTT. Translation gives CAIFQGHSTDTQYF.

The sample holds a few counts of this clonotype. The rearrangement joins TRBV29-1 to TRBJ1-1; D gene uncertain. This CDR3 spans 10 amino acids. V was shortened by 7 bases and J by 2 bases, with 5 bases between the two germline ends. Germline CDR1 reads SQVTM; CDR2 reads ANQGSEA. The CDR3 reads CSASNTEAFF. CDR3 nucleotides: TGCAGCGCCAGTAACACTGAAGCTTTCTTT.

This clonotype was seen repeatedly, ten times or more. The chain employs TRBV5-4 and TRBJ2-1; 10 bases are shared with TRBD2. Per the germline V gene, CDR1 is SGHNT and CDR2 is YYREEE (reference sequence). J gave up 8 bases and V 6 bases, and 8 bases lay outside the gene matches. The CDR3 runs 14 residues. CDR3: CASTSGLALDEQFF. CDR3 in DNA: TGTGCCAGCACCTCGGGACTAGCGTTGGATGAGCAGTTCTTC.

Ten or more counts support this clonotype. The chain recombines TRBV11-2 with TRBJ1-2; the D gene is possibly TRBD1 (5 bases). The CDR3 covers 15 residues. V lost 0 bases and J 3 bases, leaving 11 bases between the germline ends. Germline V lookup: CDR1 SGHAT, CDR2 FQNNGV. DNA for the CDR3: TGTGCCAGCAGCTTAGATTCAGGGAATTACTATGGCTACACCTTC. Its protein is CASSLDSGNYYGYTF. Variable domain in full (rest from reference TRBV11-2 and TRBJ1-2): EAGVAQSPRYKIIEKRQSVAFWCNPISGHATLYWYQQILGQGPKLLIQFQNNGVVDDSQLPKDRFSAERLKGVDSTLKIQPAKLEDSAVYLCASSLDSGNYYGYTFGSGTRLTVV.